This TCR beta chain originates from a study of memory CD4+ T cells and cytomegalovirus serostatus (dated by TCRdb to about 2019). With regard to the full study: The cohort comprised roughly 35 healthy Belgian adults, 9 CMV seropositive and some 24 CMV seronegative. CD4+ memory TCRbeta repertoires of a Belgian cohort with known cytomegalovirus serostatus were sequenced in order to replicate a published TCR-based CMV serostatus classifier.

Single viable CD3+CD4+CD8-CD45RO+ cells were sorted as memory CD4+ T cells on a FACSAria II. CMV serostatus was determined with a Roche Elecsys assay detecting serum IgG against CMV pp150, pp28, p38 and p52. After the samples were thawed, total CD4+ T cells were enriched through positive selection using CD4 magnetic microbeads. Samples originated from another study that specifically interrogated the CD4+ T cell memory repertoire. Following standard operating procedures, peripheral blood mononuclear cells were isolated and cryopreserved, while serum was kept at -80 degrees C. CD3-PerCP (BW264/56), CD4-APC (RPA-T4), CD45RO-PE (UCHT1) and CD8-Pacific Orange (3B5) antibodies were used for staining, and non-viable cells were excluded with Sytox blue. The CDR3 sequence holds 14 residues, the cysteine and phenylalanine included. Of all the DNA, just the CDR3 is kept, 42 bases in frame from base 1. V loses 5 bases at its end and J loses 6 bases; junction bases beyond the gene matches: 8. The germline V gene provides CDR1 SGHRS and CDR2 YFSETQ.

Broad study findings and their caveats: Only CD4+CD45RO+ memory cells were sequenced, unlike the original study, which covered naive and memory CD4+ and CD8+ populations. Results were interpreted as suggesting that the CMV-associated TCR signature is largely present in the CD4+ memory repertoire. The original-framework classifier achieved a median bootstrapped AUC of about 0.94 with a 95% CI of 0.76-1.00 on the Belgian cohort. For CMV serostatus prediction, a median bootstrapped AUC of approximately 0.95 was reached with the original framework, and a median bootstrapped AUC of about 0.89 was reached with a US-trained random forest. Among the roughly 160 previously reported CMV-associated TCRbeta sequences, some 70 showed up in the CD4+ memory repertoires, with each one found in between one and five individuals.

The Quick-DNA Microprep Kit was used to extract genomic DNA from the sorted cells. TCRbeta DNA was amplified with the immunoSEQ hsTCRbeta kit following the manufacturer's protocol. An Illumina MiSeq instrument was used to sequence the TCRbeta libraries. Under the source paper's analysis protocol: Following removal of out-of-frame sequences, 2.3 million or so distinct TCRbeta sequences were retained, with an average of roughly 70,000 per individual. Each individual was scored using the number of approximately 160 previously reported CMV-associated TCRbeta sequences that the individual carried and the total number of productive distinct TCRbeta sequences. A beta-binomial model was reimplemented in Python, and scikit-learn random forests with default parameters were trained on data from the US cohort. Classifier performance on the Belgian cohort was summarized as median AUC with percentile confidence intervals over 10,000 bootstrap iterations. This immuneACCESS table, as held by TCRdb, lists in-frame sequences with V and J called but not all clones. Of the missing ones, under half trace to an unresolved V gene in checked studies; the others have no known cause. V and J calls and clone size are copied from that table; D and trimming were computed from the DNA. The sample records 56,000 or so clones, around 80% of which are singletons. The ten largest clones take up around 0.58% of the sample.

A word on this clone: The specificity of this receptor is unknown. The input lacks base qualities; no much larger clone sits a single base away.

The specimen sequenced was memory CD4+ T cells from blood. This sequence uses TRBV5-1 and TRBJ1-2, with 9 bases aligning to TRBD1. The origin of this receptor is an adult in good health and CMV-seronegative. Some clones in this sample may be carry-over from other donors' samples. The base sequence is TGCGCCAGCAGTCCGGACAGGGGAATGGATGGCTACACCTTC. Its translation is CASSPDRGMDGYTF.